One sample yielded the 20 T cell receptor beta chains listed below, sequenced in a study of blood T cell repertoires in COVID-19. Repertoires were generated with immunoSEQ multiplex PCR, while TCRdb's copy carries only in-frame clones and drops some. This sample carries roughly 150,000 clones, 80% to 90% of them seen once, and the ten largest clones take 2% to 3%. The sample consisted of peripheral blood. The receptors shown here come from a woman aged 70 to 79 with acute or convalescent COVID-19.

CDR3 amino acids: CASSHTPQGGYGYTF. The CDR3 DNA is TGTGCCAGCAGCCACACCCCCCAGGGAGGATATGGCTACACCTTC. The genes are TRBV5-6 and TRBJ1-2, with D maybe TRBD1 (5 bases). V lost 4 bases and J lost 5, with 18 bases in between. This CDR3 region has 15 residues. Germline assignment: CDR1 SGHDT and CDR2 YYEEEE.

The chain combines TRBV19 with TRBJ1-5, with D possibly TRBD1 on 5 matching bases. Germline V gene data show CDR1 as LNHDA and CDR2 as SQIVND (reference sequence). Trimming stripped 4 bases from V and 4 bases from J, with 11 bases between. The CDR3 is made up of 14 amino acids. The CDR3 is CASSTWQGNQPQHF. The CDR3, as DNA: TGTGCCAGTAGTACCTGGCAGGGTAATCAGCCCCAGCATTTT.

The chain recombines TRBV3-1 (or the pseudogene TRBV3-2) with TRBJ2-2; a possible D gene is TRBD2 (5 bases). The CDR3 spans 14 residues. V lost 8 bases and J 1 base, leaving 11 bases between the germline ends. The germline V gene encodes CDR1 LGHDT and CDR2 YNNKEL (reference sequence). This chain's CDR3 is CASQERENTGELFF. CDR3 DNA sequence: TGTGCCAGCCAGGAGAGGGAGAACACCGGGGAGCTGTTTTTT.

This clone showed up just once. The J gene is TRBJ2-7, the V gene TRBV5-1, with TRBD2 as a possible D gene (6 bases). V was cut by 0 bases and J by 5 bases, with 15 bases left in between. CDR1 SGHRS and CDR2 YFSETQ come from the germline V gene. CDR3 size: 15 residues. The CDR3 region is CASSLVGRGSDEQYV. In DNA, the CDR3 is TGCGCCAGCAGCTTGGTGGGTCGGGGGAGCGACGAGCAGTACGTC.

This clone came up once. V usage is TRBV28 and J usage is TRBJ2-3; 9 bases are a match to TRBD1. The germline gives CDR1 MDHEN, CDR2 SYDVKM. The CDR3 covers 16 residues. The junction had 7 bases not matched to a gene; V was cut back by 2 bases and J by 4 bases. This chain's CDR3 is CASSLRTGGQADTQYF. The CDR3 region has the DNA TGTGCCAGCAGTTTAAGAACAGGGGGCCAGGCAGATACGCAGTATTTT.

The chain recombines TRBV19 with TRBJ1-5, with 7 nucleotides matching TRBD1. In germline, CDR1 is LNHDA, CDR2 SQIVND (reference sequence). With 2 bases clipped from V and 4 bases from J, the junction kept 8 bases outside the gene matches. This CDR3 is built from 16 residues. CDR3 region: CASSISGGQRNQPQHF. The CDR3 DNA follows: TGTGCCAGTAGTATATCAGGGGGACAACGAAATCAGCCCCAGCATTTT.

The chain carries TRBV23-1 and TRBJ2-3, with D perhaps TRBD1 (6 bases). TRBV23-1 is identified as an open reading frame with a role that is uncertain. The CDR3 has 12 amino acids. The V end was cut by 10 bases, the J end by 4 bases, with 12 bases between. In DNA, the CDR3 is TGCGCCACCACAGGGTGGCCAGATACGCAGTATTTT. Its protein product is CATTGWPDTQYF.

The rearrangement joins TRBV2 to TRBJ1-6, with 8 bases lining up with TRBD1. With 8 bases clipped from V and 8 bases from J, the junction kept 11 bases outside the gene matches. The CDR3 consists of 15 residues. Germline CDR1 SNHLY, CDR2 FYNNEI. This chain's CDR3 is CASVGQGLRDSPLHF. The CDR3 region has the DNA TGTGCCAGCGTAGGACAGGGCTTAAGGGATTCACCCCTCCACTTT.

This clone has a handful of counts. The gene calls are TRBV6-4 and TRBJ1-5; no definite D call. Germline V gives CDR1 MRHNA, CDR2 SNTAGT. The CDR3 runs to 13 residues. Trimming took off 8 bases at V and 0 bases at J, with 8 bases between the two ends. Here the CDR3 reads CASFQYSNQPQHF. The CDR3 coding sequence is TGTGCCAGCTTTCAGTATAGCAATCAGCCCCAGCATTTT.

The chain combines TRBV19 with TRBJ2-7; TRBD2 matches at 13 bases. The junction had 6 bases not matched to a gene; V was cut back by 4 bases and J by 0 bases. The germline V gene has CDR1 LNHDA and CDR2 SQIVND (reference sequence). CDR3 length: 17 residues. CDR3 DNA sequence: TGTGCCAGTAGTAGGGGCGGACTAGCGGGAGACTCCTACGAGCAGTACTTC. Translated, it gives CASSRGGLAGDSYEQYF. Supplemented by reference TRBV19 and TRBJ2-7, the full variable domain reads DGGITQSPKYLFRKEGQNVTLSCEQNLNHDAMYWYRQDPGQGLRLIYYSQIVNDFQKGDIAEGYSVSREKKESFPLTVTSAQKNPTAFYLCASSRGGLAGDSYEQYFGPGTRLTVT.

The chain employs TRBV19 and TRBJ1-4, with D hard to call. This CDR3 contains 14 residues. Germline V lookup: CDR1 LNHDA, CDR2 SQIVND (reference sequence). The V end lost 4 bases, the J end lost 0 bases, and 6 bases lay between the germline ends. The CDR3 reads CASSRTATNEKLFF. CDR3 DNA: TGTGCCAGTAGTAGGACTGCAACTAATGAAAAACTGTTTTTT.

The chain employs TRBV24-1 and TRBJ1-2; 8 nucleotides agree with TRBD1. With V trimmed by 2 bases and J by 2 bases, 3 bases remained unmatched. Germline CDR1 and CDR2: KGHDR and SFDVKD. This CDR3 contains 15 residues. As DNA, the CDR3 is TGTGCCACCAGTGATTCTGACAGGGGCAACTATGGCTACACCTTC. Protein product: CATSDSDRGNYGYTF.

This chain links TRBV10-2 with TRBJ1-4; 7 positions match TRBD1. The germline gives CDR1 WSHSY, CDR2 SAAADI. V lost 3 bases and J lost 8; bases outside the gene matches: 3. The CDR3 spans 13 residues. The CDR3 sequence is CASSEQGREKLFF. CDR3 sequence (DNA): TGCGCCAGCAGTGAACAGGGGAGGGAAAAACTGTTTTTT.

The chain employs TRBV7-9 and TRBJ1-2; D might be TRBD1 (5 bases). V was trimmed by 8 bases and J by 2 bases, leaving 9 bases between them. Germline V gene lookup returns CDR1 SEHNR and CDR2 FQNEAQ (reference sequence). This CDR3 has 12 residues. This CDR3 reads CASSRGNYGYTF. CDR3 coding DNA: TGTGCCAGCTCCCGGGGGAACTATGGCTACACCTTC.

For the CDR3, the DNA is TGCAGCGTTGAGGAAACGGGAGGCAATCAGCCCCAGCATTTT. This gives the protein CSVEETGGNQPQHF. J is TRBJ1-5 and V is TRBV29-1; D is uncertain. The V and J ends lost 3 bases and 2 bases respectively, with 11 bases between them. This CDR3 comprises 14 residues. The germline CDR1 and CDR2 sequences are SQVTM and ANQGSEA. The full variable domain, with the rest looked up from reference TRBV29-1 and TRBJ1-5, is SAVISQKPSRDICQRGTSLTIQCQVDSQVTMMFWYRQQPGQSLTLIATANQGSEATYESGFVIDKFPISRPNLTFSTLTVSNMSPEDSSIYLCSVEETGGNQPQHFGDGTRLSIL.

This clone has more than one count but fewer than ten. The chain is built from TRBV3-1 (or the pseudogene TRBV3-2) and TRBJ1-3; D remains ambiguous. Germline V gene lookup returns CDR1 LGHDT and CDR2 YNNKEL (reference sequence). V was clipped by 1 base and J by 9 bases, with 7 bases between them. This CDR3 has 12 residues. The CDR3 nucleotides read TGTGCCAGCAGCCAAGGCGGGATCACCATATATTTT. Translating gives CASSQGGITIYF.

The CDR3 nucleotides are TGTGCCAGCAGCTTAAGGAGACAGGACTATGGCTACACCTTC. The encoded protein is CASSLRRQDYGYTF. V and J are TRBV7-2 and TRBJ1-2, with D possibly being TRBD1 (6 bases). The CDR3 is 14 residues long. V was trimmed by 2 bases and J by 3 bases, leaving 10 bases between them. Germline V CDR1 and CDR2: SGHTA, FQGNSA.

The DNA for the CDR3 is TGCGCCAGCAGCCAATTAAACAGGGGCAATTCACCCCTCCACTTT. Translating gives CASSQLNRGNSPLHF. The genes are TRBV4-3 and TRBJ1-6, with 7 bases fitting TRBD1. The V and J ends lost 2 bases and 7 bases, in that order; junction bases with no gene match: 5. Germline lookup yields CDR1 LGHNA and CDR2 YSLEER. The CDR3 covers 15 residues.

The chain combines TRBV2 with TRBJ1-2; tentative D call: TRBD1 (5 bases). Between the trimmed V and J ends, which lost 7 bases and 6 bases, there was a span of 15 bases. Looked up from germline, CDR1 is SNHLY and CDR2 is FYNNEI. The CDR3 runs 13 residues. Here the CDR3 reads CASTSQGIDGYTF. In DNA form, the CDR3 reads TGTGCCAGCACCTCGCAGGGCATCGATGGCTACACCTTC.

This sequence joins TRBV28 and TRBJ2-5; TRBD1 matches at 12 bases. V was clipped by 3 bases and J by 1 base; unmatched bases: 3. Germline V lookup: CDR1 MDHEN, CDR2 SYDVKM. The CDR3 is 16 amino acids. The DNA of the CDR3 is TGTGCCAGCAGTTTGGGACAGGGGGCGACCCAAGAGACCCAGTACTTC. This encodes CASSLGQGATQETQYF.